This T cell receptor (beta chain) was observed in a study of shared clonotypes between healthy human individuals. The junction had 10 bases not matched to a gene; V was cut back by 5 bases and J by 7 bases. The CDR3 totals 15 residues. In germline, CDR1 is SGHRS, CDR2 YFSETQ. Evenly divided among several immunoSEQ plates was the genomic DNA of each subset. Generated by immunoSEQ multiplex PCR, the TCRdb table keeps only in-frame clones and is missing some. The table has fewer than 3 million clones, around 92% seen once. The chain recombines TRBV5-1 with TRBJ1-4, with TRBD1 matching over 8 bases. The origin of this receptor is a man between 18 and 35 years old in good health. Some clones in this sample may be carry-over from other donors' samples. Sequenced material: naive CD4+ T cells from PBMCs. Subset here: CD45RA+ positively selected. CDR3 protein: CASSMGRQGSEKLFF. The CDR3, as DNA: TGCGCCAGCAGTATGGGCCGACAGGGGAGTGAAAAACTGTTTTTT. Based on the CDR3 plus reference TRBV5-1 and TRBJ1-4, the full variable domain is KAGVTQTPRYLIKTRGQQVTLSCSPISGHRSVSWYQQTPGQGLQFLFEYFSETQRNKGNFPGRFSGRQFSNSRSEMNVSTLELGDSALYLCASSMGRQGSEKLFFGSGTQLSVL.